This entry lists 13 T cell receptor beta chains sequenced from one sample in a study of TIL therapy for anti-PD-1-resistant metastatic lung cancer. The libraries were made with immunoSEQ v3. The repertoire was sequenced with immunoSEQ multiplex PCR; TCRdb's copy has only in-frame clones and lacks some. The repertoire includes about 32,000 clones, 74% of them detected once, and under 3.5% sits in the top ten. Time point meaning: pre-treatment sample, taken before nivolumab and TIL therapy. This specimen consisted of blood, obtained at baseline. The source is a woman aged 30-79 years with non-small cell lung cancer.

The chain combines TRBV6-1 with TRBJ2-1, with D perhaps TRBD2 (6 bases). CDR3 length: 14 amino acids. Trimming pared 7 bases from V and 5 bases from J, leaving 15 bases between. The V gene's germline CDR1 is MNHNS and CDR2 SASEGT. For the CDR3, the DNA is TGTGCCAGCACTGCCGGGGGTGCCGACAATGAGCAGTTCTTC. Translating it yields CASTAGGADNEQFF.

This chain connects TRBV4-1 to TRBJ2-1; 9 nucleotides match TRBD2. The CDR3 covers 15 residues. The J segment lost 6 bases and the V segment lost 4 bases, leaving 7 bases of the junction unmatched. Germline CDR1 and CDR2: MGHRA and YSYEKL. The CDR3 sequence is CASSLSGRRGNEQFF. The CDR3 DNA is TGCGCCAGCAGCCTAAGCGGGAGGCGAGGCAATGAGCAGTTCTTC.

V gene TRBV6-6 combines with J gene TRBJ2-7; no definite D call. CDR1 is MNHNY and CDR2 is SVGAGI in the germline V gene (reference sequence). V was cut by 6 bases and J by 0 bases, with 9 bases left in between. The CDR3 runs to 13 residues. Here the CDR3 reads CASRGANSYEQYF. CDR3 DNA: TGTGCCAGCAGAGGTGCAAACTCCTACGAGCAGTACTTC.

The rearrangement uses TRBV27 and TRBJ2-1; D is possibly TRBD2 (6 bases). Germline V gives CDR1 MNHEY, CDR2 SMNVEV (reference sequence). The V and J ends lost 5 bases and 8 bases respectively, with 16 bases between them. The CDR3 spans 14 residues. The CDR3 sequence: CASSTGRESDEQFF. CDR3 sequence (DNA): TGTGCCAGCAGTACGGGACGGGAGAGCGATGAGCAGTTCTTC.

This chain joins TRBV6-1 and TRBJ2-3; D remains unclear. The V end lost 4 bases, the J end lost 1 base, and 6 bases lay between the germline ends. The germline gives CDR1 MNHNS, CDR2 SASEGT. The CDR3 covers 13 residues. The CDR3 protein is CASSGARTDTQYF. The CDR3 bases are TGTGCCAGCAGTGGGGCTCGCACAGATACGCAGTATTTT.

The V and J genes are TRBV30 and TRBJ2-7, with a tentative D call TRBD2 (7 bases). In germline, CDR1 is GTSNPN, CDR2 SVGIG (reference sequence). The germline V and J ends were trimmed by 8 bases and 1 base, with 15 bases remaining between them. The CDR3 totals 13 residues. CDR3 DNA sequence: TGTGCCGGGGGGCTAGCGGTGTCCTACGAGCAGTACTTC. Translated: CAGGLAVSYEQYF.

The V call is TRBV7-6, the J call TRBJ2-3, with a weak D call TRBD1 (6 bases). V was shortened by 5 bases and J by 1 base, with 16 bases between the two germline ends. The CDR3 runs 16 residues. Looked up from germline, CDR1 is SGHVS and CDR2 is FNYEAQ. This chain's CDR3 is CASSPRDISRTDTQYF. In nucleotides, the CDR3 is TGTGCCAGCAGCCCCAGGGACATTTCGCGCACAGATACGCAGTATTTT.

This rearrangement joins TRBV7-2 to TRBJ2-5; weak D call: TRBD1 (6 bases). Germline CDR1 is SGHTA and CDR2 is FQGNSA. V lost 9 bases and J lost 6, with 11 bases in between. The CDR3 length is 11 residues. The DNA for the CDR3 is TGTGCCAGTGCTCAGGGGCAGACCCAGTACTTC. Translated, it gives CASAQGQTQYF.

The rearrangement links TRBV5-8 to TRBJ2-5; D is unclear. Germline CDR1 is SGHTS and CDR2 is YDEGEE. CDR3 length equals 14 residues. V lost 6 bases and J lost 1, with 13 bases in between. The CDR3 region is CASTLLNLQETQYF. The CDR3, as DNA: TGTGCCAGCACCCTTCTAAACCTCCAAGAGACCCAGTACTTC.

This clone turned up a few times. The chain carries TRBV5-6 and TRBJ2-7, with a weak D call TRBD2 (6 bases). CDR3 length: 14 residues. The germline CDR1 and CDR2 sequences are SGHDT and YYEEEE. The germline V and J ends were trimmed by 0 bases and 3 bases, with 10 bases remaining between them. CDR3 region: CASSLVAARYEQYF. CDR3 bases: TGTGCCAGCAGCTTGGTAGCGGCCCGCTACGAGCAGTACTTC.

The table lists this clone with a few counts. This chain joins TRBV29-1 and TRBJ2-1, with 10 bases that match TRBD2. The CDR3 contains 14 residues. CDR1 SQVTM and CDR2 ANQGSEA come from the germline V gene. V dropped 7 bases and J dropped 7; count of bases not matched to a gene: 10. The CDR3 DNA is TGCAGCGCCCTTACAGCGGGAGGGCCTAATGAGCAGTTCTTC. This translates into CSALTAGGPNEQFF.

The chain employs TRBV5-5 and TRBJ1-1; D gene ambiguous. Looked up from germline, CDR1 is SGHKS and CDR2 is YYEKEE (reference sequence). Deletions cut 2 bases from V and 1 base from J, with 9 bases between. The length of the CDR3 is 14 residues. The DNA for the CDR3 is TGTGCCAGCAGCTTTGAAGGCAAGAACACTGAAGCTTTCTTT. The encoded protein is CASSFEGKNTEAFF.

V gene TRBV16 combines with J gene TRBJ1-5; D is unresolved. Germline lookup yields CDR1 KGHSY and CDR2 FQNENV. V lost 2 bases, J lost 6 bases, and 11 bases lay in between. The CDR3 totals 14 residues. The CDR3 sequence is CASSQRQVSQPQHF. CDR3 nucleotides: TGTGCCAGCAGCCAACGGCAGGTCAGTCAGCCCCAGCATTTT.